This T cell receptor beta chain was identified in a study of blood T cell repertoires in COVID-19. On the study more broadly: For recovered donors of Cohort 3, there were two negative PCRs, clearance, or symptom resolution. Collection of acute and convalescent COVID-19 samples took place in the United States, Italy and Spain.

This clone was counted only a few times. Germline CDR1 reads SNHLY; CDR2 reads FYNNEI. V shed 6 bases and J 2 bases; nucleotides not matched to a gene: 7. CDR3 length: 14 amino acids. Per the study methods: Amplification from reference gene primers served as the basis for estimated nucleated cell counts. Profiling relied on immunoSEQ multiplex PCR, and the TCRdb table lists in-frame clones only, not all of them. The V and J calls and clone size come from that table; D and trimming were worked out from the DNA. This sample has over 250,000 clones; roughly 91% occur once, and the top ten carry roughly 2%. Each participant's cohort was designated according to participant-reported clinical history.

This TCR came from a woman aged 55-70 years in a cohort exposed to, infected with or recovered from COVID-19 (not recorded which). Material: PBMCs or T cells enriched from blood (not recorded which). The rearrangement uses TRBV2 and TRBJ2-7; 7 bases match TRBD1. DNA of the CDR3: TGTGCCAGCAGGGGGGACAGCCTTACCTACGAGCAGTACTTC. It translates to CASRGDSLTYEQYF.